The rows below give T cell receptor beta chains drawn from one sample of a study of CD8 T cells in ankylosing spondylitis. MiXCR was run by TCRdb on the 5' RACE reads, yielding one entry per CDR3 protein. The sample lists 25,000 to 30,000 distinct CDR3 sequences, around 5% occurring once. The specimen was blood, either unsorted or a sorted T cell fraction (not recorded which). Every receptor here comes from a female donor with ankylosing spondylitis or in good health (not recorded which). Both conserved end residues are part of each CDR3. D genes are given only for firm matches.

len,v_gene,d_gene,j_gene,CDR3aa
16,TRBV9,TRBD2,TRBJ2-1,CASSAGGLAINNEQFF
14,TRBV9,-,TRBJ1-3,CASSPLDGGNTIYF
14,TRBV9,-,TRBJ2-1,CASSVDSARGEQFF
16,TRBV9,TRBD2,TRBJ2-1,CASSGPTSGTVDEQFF
16,TRBV9,-,TRBJ2-3,CASSVDGQPTTDTQYF
16,TRBV9,TRBD2,TRBJ2-1,CASSVGGLAHANEQFF
14,TRBV9,TRBD1,TRBJ1-2,CASSVDRGTGGYTF
14,TRBV9,TRBD1,TRBJ2-5,CASSSGTGRETQYF
15,TRBV9,-,TRBJ1-6,CASSPGGGAGSPLHF
16,TRBV9,TRBD2,TRBJ2-1,CASSVGSGVSYNEQFF
15,TRBV9,TRBD1,TRBJ2-2,CASSVQTGGTGELFF
15,TRBV9,-,TRBJ2-2,CASSVEGRITGELFF
17,TRBV9,-,TRBJ2-3,CASSVDYGGGSTDTQYF
13,TRBV9,-,TRBJ2-3,CASGGYSTDTQYF
18,TRBV9,TRBD1,TRBJ1-3,CASSALRQTPGQGNTIYF
17,TRBV9,TRBD1,TRBJ2-2,CASSTSRDRGSTGELFF
15,TRBV9,TRBD1,TRBJ2-7,CASSAGTGGLDEQYF
13,TRBV9,-,TRBJ2-7,CASSVGETYEQYF
14,TRBV9,-,TRBJ2-7,CASSVDGESYEQYF
13,TRBV9,-,TRBJ2-5,CASSVAVQETQYF
13,TRBV9,-,TRBJ1-3,CASSVNAGNTIYF
15,TRBV9,-,TRBJ1-4,CASSVASGRNEKLFF